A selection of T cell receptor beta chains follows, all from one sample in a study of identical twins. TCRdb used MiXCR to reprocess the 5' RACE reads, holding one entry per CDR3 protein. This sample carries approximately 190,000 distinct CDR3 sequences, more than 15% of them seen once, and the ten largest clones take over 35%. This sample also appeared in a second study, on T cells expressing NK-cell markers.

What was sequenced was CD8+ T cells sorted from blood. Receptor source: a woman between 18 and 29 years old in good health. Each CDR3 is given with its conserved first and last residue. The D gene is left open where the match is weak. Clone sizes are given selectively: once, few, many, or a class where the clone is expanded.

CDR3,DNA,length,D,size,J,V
CASSRDRGGKYF,TGTGCCAGCAGCCGGGACAGGGGGGGGAAGTACTTC,12,TRBD1,few,TRBJ2-5,TRBV6-5
CASGHQEDLYEQYF,TGTGCCAGCGGACACCAAGAAGACCTCTACGAGCAGTACTTC,14,-,few,TRBJ2-7,TRBV7-9
CASSFQGQNTGELFF,TGTGCCAGCAGCTTCCAGGGGCAGAACACCGGGGAGCTGTTTTTT,15,-,-,TRBJ2-2,TRBV7-9
CSAFGWTNEQFF,TGCAGTGCTTTCGGGTGGACGAATGAGCAGTTCTTC,12,-,-,TRBJ2-1,TRBV20-1
CASSFNQGYEQYF,TGTGCCAGCAGCTTCAACCAGGGCTACGAGCAGTACTTC,13,-,-,TRBJ2-7,TRBV11-2
CASSFASGVTGELFF,TGTGCCAGCAGCTTTGCTAGCGGGGTCACCGGGGAGCTGTTTTTT,15,TRBD2,few,TRBJ2-2,TRBV11-2
CASSQALLAGGHYNEQFF,TGTGCCAGCAGCCAAGCGCTACTAGCGGGGGGGCACTACAATGAGCAGTTCTTC,18,TRBD2,-,TRBJ2-1,TRBV3-1
CATWTEDTGELFF,TGTGCCACTTGGACAGAAGACACCGGGGAGCTGTTTTTT,13,-,-,TRBJ2-2,TRBV2
CASSPDSTYEQYF,TGTGCCAGCAGCCCGGACAGTACCTACGAGCAGTACTTC,13,-,many,TRBJ2-7,TRBV3-1
CASSLINGDATDTQYF,TGTGCCAGCAGCTTGATTAACGGGGATGCCACAGATACGCAGTATTTT,16,-,medium-sized,TRBJ2-3,TRBV5-6
CAIRDSQYNSPLHF,TGTGCCATCAGGGACAGCCAGTATAATTCACCCCTCCACTTT,14,-,few,TRBJ1-6,TRBV10-3
CASKQQGRLNEKLFF,TGTGCCAGCAAACAGCAGGGCAGACTTAATGAAAAACTGTTTTTT,15,-,-,TRBJ1-4,TRBV5-5
CASSFGASGELFF,TGTGCCAGCAGTTTTGGGGCGTCCGGGGAGCTGTTTTTT,13,-,few,TRBJ2-2,TRBV12-3/TRBV12-4
CASSYPPFEQYF,TGTGCCAGCAGTTACCCCCCCTTCGAGCAGTACTTC,12,-,few,TRBJ2-7,TRBV6-2/TRBV6-3
CASGLPRATNSYEQYF,TGTGCTAGTGGTTTGCCCCGGGCTACAAACTCCTACGAGCAGTACTTC,16,-,few,TRBJ2-7,TRBV12-5
CASSLRAPGGYVSYEQYF,TGTGCCAGCAGCTTAAGAGCCCCGGGGGGATACGTCTCCTACGAGCAGTACTTC,18,TRBD2,-,TRBJ2-7,TRBV7-3